This T cell receptor beta chain was sequenced for a study of cytotoxic CD8 clonotypes in ibrutinib-treated CLL. The wider study: Researchers reported under twelve relapsed/refractory and about 15 treatment-naive patients, 17 to 18 of them IGHV unmutated. Overall, some 25 responses were partial and 2 complete; following median 68 months, approximately 15 patients stayed remitted and around twelve progressed. General study findings and limits: Clonotypes that were public were uncommon, and they contracted or stayed stable on treatment. Increased clonality at ibrutinib response gave way to a return toward baseline at progression.

A remark on this clone: Its antigen is not known.

Trimming at V came to 4 bases and at J to 1 base, leaving 9 bases not matched to a gene. Germline V lookup: CDR1 SGDLS, CDR2 YYNGEE. The CDR3 contains 17 residues. Clones were read by immunoSEQ multiplex PCR, and TCRdb kept only the in-frame ones, dropping some. The sample holds about 85,000 clones, roughly three quarters seen once. The TCR sequence derives from a human donor with chronic lymphocytic leukemia. Source: PBMCs, taken after 12 months of ibrutinib treatment. The J gene is TRBJ2-3, the V gene TRBV9, with TRBD2 matching over 10 bases. CDR3: CASSTHSGGTRTDTQYF. CDR3 nucleotides: TGTGCCAGCAGCACCCATAGCGGGGGGACCCGCACAGATACGCAGTATTTT.